The text below deals with one TCR beta chain. These data come from a study of CDR3 diversity in severe acne. Via MiXCR, TCRdb re-called the PCR reads, giving one row per CDR3 protein. The table lists tens of thousands of distinct CDR3 sequences, 51% of them singletons, with 14% in the top ten. Per germline, CDR1 LNHDA and CDR2 SQIVND (reference sequence). Deletions cut 3 bases from V and 7 bases from J, with 9 bases between. The CDR3 runs to 12 residues. The chain combines TRBV19 with TRBJ1-1; D is unclear. The TCR originated in a male donor in good health, without acne. The sample comprised blood. Here the CDR3 DNA reads TGTGCCAGTAGTATGCAGTACAATGAAGCTTTCTTT. Encoded protein: CASSMQYNEAFF.